Here is one T cell receptor (beta chain) with its context. The CDR3 is 15 amino acids. The ends were cut back, 2 bases at V and 8 bases at J, with 16 bases in the middle. Per germline, CDR1 KGHSH and CDR2 LQKENI. The method was immunoSEQ multiplex PCR; TCRdb's version includes in-frame clones alone and lacks a portion of them. Among some 40,000 clones listed, 80% to 90% were seen once. The record originates from a study of OX40 agonist ivuxolimab in advanced cancers. The sequences come from CD4+ or CD8+ T cells sorted from blood, collected in a trial of the OX40 agonist ivuxolimab. The TCR comes from an adult with an advanced solid tumor such as melanoma, head and neck, liver or kidney cancer. The gene calls are TRBV18 and TRBJ2-1, with D tentatively TRBD1 (6 bases). The CDR3 sequence is CASSPGGGLGDEQFF. CDR3 bases: TGTGCCAGCTCACCAGGGGGCGGCCTGGGGGATGAGCAGTTCTTC.